This T cell receptor beta chain is drawn from a study of cytomegalovirus exposure and HLA in healthy donors. Looking at the study overall: Previous work identified roughly 120 million unique TCR beta sequences from around 200 million T cells. Tens of millions of unique TCRs from HLA-typed donors were held in an early data release.

With 60 Vbeta and 13 Jbeta primers, the PCR was carried out. Profiled with immunoSEQ multiplex PCR; TCRdb holds only in-frame clones, not every one. Here the sample spans roughly 150,000 clones, around 83% being singletons. There are 14 residues in the CDR3. Germline assignment: CDR1 SGHTA and CDR2 FQGNSA. Trimming cost V 1 base and J 4 bases, with 10 bases left between them. The sequence derives from a man between 45 and 60 years old in good health and CMV-seropositive. This chain joins TRBV7-2 and TRBJ2-5; D possibly corresponds to TRBD1 (6 bases). The sample was PBMCs. The CDR3 reads CASSLEGHLETQYF. DNA for the CDR3: TGTGCCAGCAGCTTAGAGGGACATTTAGAGACCCAGTACTTC. Drawing the rest from reference TRBV7-2 and TRBJ2-5, the complete variable domain is GAGVSQSPSNKVTEKGKDVELRCDPISGHTALYWYRQSLGQGLEFLIYFQGNSAPDKSGLPSDRFSAERTGGSVSTLTIQRTQQEDSAVYLCASSLEGHLETQYFGPGTRLLVL.